Presented here are 5 T cell receptor beta chains from one specimen sequenced in a study of post-analysis software for immune sequencing data. The antigens of these receptors remain unknown. Study findings and constraints: Elevated frequency relative to controls characterized four or five TRBV segments in patients, TRBV5-6, TRBV5-1 and TRBV20-1 among them.

The TCR beta cDNA libraries contained unique molecular identifiers. TCRdb passed the PCR reads through MiXCR, listing each CDR3 protein once. The sample comprises about 380,000 distinct CDR3 sequences, around a third of which are singletons, and about an eighth rests with the top ten. Sequenced: blood. Receptors originate from a girl aged 5-17 years with multiple sclerosis.

This chain uses TRBV27 with TRBJ2-3; D may be TRBD2 (6 bases). Trimming removed 3 bases from V and 5 bases from J, with 18 bases in between. The CDR3 extends over 16 amino acids. Germline loops: CDR1 MNHEY, CDR2 SMNVEV (reference sequence). The CDR3: CASSLGGRGARDTQYF. The CDR3 DNA is TGTGCCAGCAGTTTGGGGGGACGTGGTGCACGAGATACGCAGTATTTT.

The table lists this clonotype with a few counts. The chain recombines TRBV20-1 with TRBJ2-1, with D hard to call. The CDR3 covers 14 residues. V lost 6 bases to trimming and J lost 0 bases, with 12 bases between them. Germline-derived CDR1 and CDR2 are DFQATT and SNEGSKA (reference sequence). CDR3 region: CSAPDDSSYNEQFF. For the CDR3, the DNA is TGCAGTGCCCCAGACGATAGCTCCTACAATGAGCAGTTCTTC.

This clonotype came up a few times. V gene TRBV11-2 combines with J gene TRBJ1-5; D ambiguous. Trimming shortened V by 3 bases and J by 7 bases, and 10 bases separated the two germline ends. The CDR3 sequence is 13 residues long. Germline assignment: CDR1 SGHAT and CDR2 FQNNGV. The CDR3 DNA sequence: TGTGCCAGCAGCTTTGGGGATGGGCAGCCCCAGCATTTT. Its translation: CASSFGDGQPQHF.

The chain recombines TRBV5-1 with TRBJ2-1; TRBD2 agrees at 9 bases. Germline CDR1 reads SGHRS; CDR2 reads YFSETQ. The V gene end was trimmed by 9 bases and the J gene end by 7 bases; junction bases not matched to a gene: 11. There are 14 residues in the CDR3. The CDR3 loop is CATSISGGYNEQFF. Written as DNA, the CDR3 is TGCGCCACCTCAATTAGCGGGGGATATAATGAGCAGTTCTTC.

The chain joins TRBV6-2 or TRBV6-3 to TRBJ1-5; unclear D gene. Per germline, CDR1 MNHEY and CDR2 SVGEGT. The CDR3 spans 12 residues. The V gene lost 10 bases and the J gene lost 7 bases, with 14 bases spanning the gap. The CDR3 DNA sequence: TGTGCCACCTCAACGCATGGCCAGCCCCAGCATTTT. As protein: CATSTHGQPQHF.